The rows below give T cell receptor beta chains drawn from one sample of a study of post-analysis software for immune sequencing data. TCRdb reprocessed the PCR reads via MiXCR and lists one record per CDR3 protein. The top ten hold roughly 5% of the sample, which has roughly 800,000 distinct CDR3 sequences, around 45% seen once. The sequenced sample was blood. The receptors were sampled from a girl aged 10 to 17 with multiple sclerosis. Each CDR3 is given with its conserved first and last residue. The D gene is left open where the match is weak. The listing skips clone size in some rows; elsewhere it reads once, few, many or a size class.

clone_size	d_call	v_call	j_call	cdr3_aa	cdr3_nt
-	TRBD2	TRBV12-3/TRBV12-4	TRBJ2-3	CASSRGTGGSNTQYF	TGTGCCAGCAGCCGTGGGACTGGCGGGAGTAATACGCAGTATTTT
-	TRBD1	TRBV7-9	TRBJ1-2	CASSLEGAFYGYTF	TGTGCCAGCAGCCTGGAGGGGGCGTTCTATGGCTACACCTTC
-	TRBD1	TRBV11-1	TRBJ1-2	CASTGQGPGYTF	TGTGCCAGCACTGGACAGGGTCCTGGCTACACCTTC
few	-	TRBV9	TRBJ2-3	CASSVSQGARDTQYF	TGTGCCAGCAGCGTCTCCCAAGGGGCACGAGATACGCAGTATTTT
-	TRBD1	TRBV20-1	TRBJ2-7	CSATTWDSHSYEQYF	TGCAGTGCAACCACCTGGGACAGCCACTCCTACGAGCAGTACTTC
-	TRBD1	TRBV4-2	TRBJ1-1	CASSPLRDRGMNTEAFF	TGTGCCAGCAGCCCCCTTAGGGACAGGGGAATGAACACTGAAGCTTTCTTT
few	-	TRBV7-9	TRBJ2-7	CASSGPGLPSYEQYF	TGTGCCAGCAGCGGCCCGGGATTACCATCCTACGAGCAGTACTTC
-	TRBD1	TRBV6-6	TRBJ1-4	CASTQRALEGAEKLFF	TGTGCCAGCACCCAAAGGGCCCTAGAGGGGGCTGAAAAACTGTTTTTT
-	TRBD2	TRBV9	TRBJ2-1	CASSIPEGTSGREGYNEQFF	TGTGCCAGCAGCATCCCTGAGGGGACTAGCGGGAGGGAGGGCTACAATGAGCAGTTCTTC
-	-	TRBV29-1	TRBJ1-1	CSADRLLNTEAFF	TGCAGCGCAGACAGGCTCCTGAACACTGAAGCTTTCTTT
few	TRBD2	TRBV7-9	TRBJ2-1	CASSLGLAPYNEQFF	TGTGCCAGCAGCTTAGGACTAGCCCCCTACAATGAGCAGTTCTTC
few	TRBD1	TRBV29-1	TRBJ2-7	CSVVSGQAPYEQYF	TGCAGCGTTGTCTCAGGACAGGCTCCCTACGAGCAGTACTTC
-	-	TRBV21-1	TRBJ1-1	CASSKAGVLCTEAFF	TGTGCCAGCAGCAAAGCGGGGGTGCTATGCACTGAAGCTTTCTTT
-	TRBD2	TRBV7-2	TRBJ2-4	CASSLTSGGGLAKNIQYF	TGTGCCAGCAGCTTAACAAGCGGGGGTGGATTGGCCAAAAACATTCAGTACTTC
few	-	TRBV5-6	TRBJ2-7	CASSLGEGAYEQYF	TGTGCCAGCAGCTTAGGGGAGGGGGCCTACGAGCAGTACTTC
-	TRBD2	TRBV9	TRBJ2-5	CASSVGGSGSFGSLETQYF	TGTGCCAGCAGCGTAGGCGGTAGCGGGAGTTTCGGGTCTCTAGAGACCCAGTACTTC
few	-	TRBV5-1	TRBJ1-1	CASSLAEGVNTEAFF	TGCGCCAGCAGCTTGGCCGAGGGGGTGAACACTGAAGCTTTCTTT
few	TRBD1	TRBV10-3	TRBJ2-7	CAISERSQGGPYEQYF	TGTGCCATCAGTGAGCGTTCACAGGGGGGCCCCTACGAGCAGTACTTC
-	-	TRBV20-1	TRBJ2-1	CSAGPYSDEQFF	TGCAGTGCTGGGCCCTACTCGGATGAGCAGTTCTTC
few	-	TRBV7-3	TRBJ2-3	CASSLNGGSTDTQYF	TGTGCCAGCAGCTTAAACGGGGGCAGCACAGATACGCAGTATTTT
few	TRBD2	TRBV20-1	TRBJ2-5	CSARGAGVRVKVRETQYF	TGCAGTGCTAGAGGAGCGGGAGTTCGGGTCAAAGTGAGAGAGACCCAGTACTTC
-	-	TRBV7-9	TRBJ2-7	CASSPQPGWETYEQYF	TGTGCCAGCAGCCCCCAACCGGGGTGGGAGACCTACGAGCAGTACTTC
few	-	TRBV4-3	TRBJ1-4	CASSQESPGHPNEKLFF	TGCGCCAGCAGCCAAGAGTCCCCGGGACACCCGAATGAAAAACTGTTTTTT
-	TRBD2	TRBV5-1	TRBJ2-1	CASSLGLAGGLDNEQFF	TGCGCCAGCAGCCTGGGACTAGCGGGAGGACTCGACAATGAGCAGTTCTTC
few	-	TRBV28	TRBJ1-2	CASSLRVDRSRDYGYTF	TGTGCCAGCAGTTTAAGGGTAGACAGGAGTCGCGACTATGGCTACACCTTC
-	-	TRBV28	TRBJ1-2	CASSFAAGAGYTF	TGTGCCAGCAGTTTCGCGGCAGGGGCCGGCTACACCTTC
-	-	TRBV6-2/TRBV6-3	TRBJ2-7	CASRDGQSYEQYF	TGTGCCAGCAGGGACGGACAGTCCTACGAGCAGTACTTC
-	TRBD1	TRBV24-1	TRBJ2-7	CATSEPGQGSGVGEQYF	TGTGCCACCAGTGAGCCGGGACAGGGTTCGGGAGTTGGCGAGCAGTACTTC
-	-	TRBV27	TRBJ1-2	CASSSLRGETQSYGYTF	TGTGCCAGCAGTTCCCTAAGGGGGGAGACACAAAGCTATGGCTACACCTTC
-	-	TRBV12-3/TRBV12-4	TRBJ2-7	CANSWGELQPDYEQYF	TGTGCCAACAGTTGGGGGGAGTTACAACCTGACTACGAGCAGTACTTC
-	TRBD2	TRBV6-2/TRBV6-3	TRBJ2-1	CASSAPSHPPRGVAGGGAYNEQFF	TGTGCCAGCAGCGCTCCCTCGCACCCTCCACGCGGGGTAGCGGGAGGTGGGGCCTACAATGAGCAGTTCTTC
-	TRBD1	TRBV27	TRBJ2-7	CASSLSSGGYEQYF	TGTGCCAGCAGTTTATCGTCAGGGGGCTACGAGCAGTACTTC
-	TRBD2	TRBV9	TRBJ2-6	CASSVRLAGGSGANVLTF	TGTGCCAGCAGCGTCCGACTAGCGGGGGGCTCTGGGGCCAACGTCCTGACTTTC
-	-	TRBV12-3/TRBV12-4	TRBJ1-2	CASSPEGSYGYTF	TGTGCCAGCAGCCCGGAGGGTTCCTATGGCTACACCTTC
few	TRBD2	TRBV20-1	TRBJ2-3	CSAIKLAGGPPDTQYF	TGCAGTGCCATTAAACTAGCGGGAGGGCCGCCCGATACGCAGTATTTT
-	-	TRBV3-1	TRBJ2-4	CASSQGGSATFYGQYF	TGTGCCAGCAGCCAAGGCGGTAGCGCTACGTTCTACGGGCAGTACTTC
-	TRBD2	TRBV20-1	TRBJ2-1	CSASPLAGGPNWVNEQFF	TGCAGTGCTAGTCCTCTAGCGGGAGGGCCGAATTGGGTGAATGAGCAGTTCTTC
-	-	TRBV29-1	TRBJ2-7	CSVEEKSLGRTYEQYF	TGCAGCGTTGAAGAAAAATCACTTGGACGGACCTACGAGCAGTACTTC
once	-	TRBV20-1	TRBJ2-7	CSARGSVSSYEQYF	TGCAGTGCGAGAGGTAGCGTATCCTCCTACGAGCAGTACTTC
few	TRBD1	TRBV9	TRBJ1-5	CASSPRQGGQPQHF	TGTGCCAGCAGCCCTCGACAGGGGGGTCAGCCCCAGCATTTT
-	TRBD2	TRBV25-1	TRBJ2-4	CASKAAGGHIEYF	TGTGCCAGCAAGGCCGCGGGGGGGCACATTGAGTACTTC
once	TRBD2	TRBV30	TRBJ2-5	CAWSVYGGTIETQYF	TGTGCCTGGAGTGTATACGGGGGGACCATAGAGACCCAGTACTTC
-	TRBD1	TRBV13	TRBJ1-2	CASSIGTGGWNGYTF	TGTGCCAGCAGCATCGGGACAGGGGGCTGGAATGGCTACACCTTC
-	TRBD2	TRBV13	TRBJ2-1	CASSQLGRLGEREHTGEQFF	TGTGCCAGCAGCCAGCTAGGCCGTTTAGGGGAGCGGGAACATACGGGTGAGCAGTTCTTC
few	-	TRBV24-1	TRBJ2-7	CATSPSGQAGQYF	TGTGCCACCAGCCCCTCTGGTCAGGCGGGGCAGTACTTC
-	-	TRBV14	TRBJ2-1	CASSNPAMGGYNEQFF	TGTGCCAGCAGCAACCCGGCGATGGGGGGCTACAATGAGCAGTTCTTC
few	-	TRBV10-3	TRBJ1-2	CAIRAGTTSNYGYTF	TGTGCCATCAGGGCCGGGACAACGTCTAACTATGGCTACACCTTC
few	TRBD1	TRBV12-3/TRBV12-4	TRBJ2-7	CASSFVSGTGGGEQYF	TGTGCCAGCAGTTTCGTCTCGGGGACAGGGGGCGGGGAGCAGTACTTC
-	-	TRBV15	TRBJ2-7	CATSTLFRGEQYF	TGTGCCACCAGCACCTTGTTCCGGGGTGAGCAGTACTTC
few	-	TRBV15	TRBJ2-1	CATSSDGYNEQFF	TGTGCCACCAGCTCGGACGGCTACAATGAGCAGTTCTTC
-	-	TRBV12-3/TRBV12-4	TRBJ2-4	CASSSHRGLSTAKNIQYF	TGTGCCAGCAGTTCCCACCGGGGCCTTTCCACGGCCAAAAACATTCAGTACTTC
few	-	TRBV9	TRBJ1-2	CASSAGWGPEHYGYTF	TGTGCCAGCAGCGCCGGGTGGGGGCCAGAACACTATGGCTACACCTTC
few	TRBD1	TRBV4-1	TRBJ2-5	CASSQDTGQGETQYF	TGCGCCAGCAGCCAAGATACGGGACAGGGGGAGACCCAGTACTTC
-	TRBD2	TRBV28	TRBJ2-1	CASSPPSPAGGKFF	TGTGCCAGCAGTCCTCCTTCACCAGCGGGGGGGAAGTTCTTC
few	TRBD1	TRBV6-1	TRBJ1-1	CASSERQGLINTEAFF	TGTGCCAGCAGTGAGCGACAGGGACTAATTAACACTGAAGCTTTCTTT
-	-	TRBV7-8	TRBJ2-1	CASSLEEFMVGDEQFF	TGTGCCAGCAGCTTAGAAGAGTTTATGGTTGGGGATGAGCAGTTCTTC
-	-	TRBV7-9	TRBJ2-3	CASSLVTGRNTDTQYF	TGTGCCAGCAGCTTAGTAACAGGGCGTAACACAGATACGCAGTATTTT
-	-	TRBV5-1	TRBJ1-2	CASSLQTQAGYTF	TGCGCCAGCAGCTTGCAAACCCAGGCTGGCTACACCTTC
-	-	TRBV20-1	TRBJ2-5	CSAPSERETQYF	TGCAGTGCTCCGTCGGAAAGGGAGACCCAGTACTTC